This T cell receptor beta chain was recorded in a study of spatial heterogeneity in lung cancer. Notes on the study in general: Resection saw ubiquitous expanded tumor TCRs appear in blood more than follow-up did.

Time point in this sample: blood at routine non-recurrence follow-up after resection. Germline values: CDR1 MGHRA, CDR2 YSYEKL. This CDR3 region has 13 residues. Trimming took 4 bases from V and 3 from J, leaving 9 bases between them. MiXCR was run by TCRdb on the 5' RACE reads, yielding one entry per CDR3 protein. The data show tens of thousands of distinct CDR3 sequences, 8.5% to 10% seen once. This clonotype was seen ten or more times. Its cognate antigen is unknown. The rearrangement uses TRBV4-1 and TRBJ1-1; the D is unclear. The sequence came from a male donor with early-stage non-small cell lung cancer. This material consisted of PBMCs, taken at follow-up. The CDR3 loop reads CASSLERDTEAFF. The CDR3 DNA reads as TGCGCCAGCAGCCTCGAACGAGACACTGAAGCTTTCTTT.